This T cell receptor (beta chain) is drawn from a study of OX40 agonist ivuxolimab in advanced cancers. Background on the study: Males comprised roughly four fifths of the group, whose mean age was approximately 62 years (range roughly 23 to 90). Three patients responded partially, comprising one with hepatocellular carcinoma and two with cutaneous melanoma. Study findings and constraints: In CD8+ T cells, expanded clones were on average more numerous than in CD4+.

Clones were sequenced by immunoSEQ multiplex PCR, and TCRdb holds only the in-frame ones, with some missing. The data show roughly 60,000 clones, with over 80% seen just once and around 1.8% held by the top ten. Cycle 7 day 1, cycle 4 day 1, and baseline were the timepoints at which blood was sampled. The CDR3 totals 14 residues. V was pared by 0 bases and J by 2 bases, with 1 base of the junction left unmatched. Germline V gives CDR1 SGHRS, CDR2 YFSETQ. Turning to this clone: What it binds is unknown.

This clonotype originated in an adult with an advanced solid tumor such as melanoma, head and neck, liver or kidney cancer. This sample comprised CD4+ or CD8+ T cells sorted from blood, obtained in a trial of the OX40 agonist ivuxolimab. The V and J genes are TRBV5-1 and TRBJ2-7; 8 bases are a match to TRBD1. CDR3 in amino acids: CASSLGQGPYEQYF. The DNA for the CDR3 is TGCGCCAGCAGCTTGGGACAGGGGCCCTACGAGCAGTACTTC.